The entry below gives a single TCR beta chain sequence along with its context. There is no known antigen for this receptor. Base qualities are not at hand, and no much larger clone is one base apart. Reading the germline V gene gives CDR1 KGHSH and CDR2 LQKENI. Between the V and J ends, shortened by 1 base and 9 bases respectively, the junction contains 10 bases. The CDR3 covers 14 residues, taking in both the cysteine and the phenylalanine. Only the CDR3 part of the read is kept: 42 bases, read in frame from the first base. These data are taken from a study of blood T cell repertoires in COVID-19 (dated by TCRdb to the early 2020s). In terms of the full investigation: Collaborator samples came from the United States, Italy and Spain and covered acute and convalescent phases of COVID-19. The prospective study material was composed of cDNA or gDNA derived from T cells, B-cell-depleted T cells, or PBMCs. Subjects who had been exposed to COVID-19, were actively infected with it, or had recovered from it provided the deeply sampled blood TCRbeta repertoires that made up the dataset. The repertoires were made available in a free public database intended to serve as a resource for research on the immune response to SARS-CoV-2. Samples came from the ongoing ImmuneRACE study (first 160 participants) plus 1,254 subjects from 6 global collaborators. The sample metadata nearly always contained a de-identified subject ID, COVID-19 status, age in years and sex. HLA class I and class II types, where available, came from metadata supplied by the sample provider rather than from assay-based typing. General findings and caveats noted by the study authors: Clinical and demographic metadata were provided uncurated, with the amount varying by source and participant.

Whole blood was collected in K2EDTA tubes by collaborating institutions according to the institutions' own protocols. Collaborator samples were shipped for TCRbeta analysis as frozen whole blood, isolated PBMCs, or DNA extracted from either sample type. The immunoSEQ Assay, a bias-controlled multiplex PCR, was used to amplify TCRbeta CDR3 regions from genomic DNA. In the authors' own workflow: The number of nucleated cells in each sample was estimated from the amplification of reference gene primers within the assay. To quantify the absolute abundance of each unique TCRbeta CDR3 rearrangement, sequence reads were collapsed and filtered. For each sample, productive Simpson clonality was calculated as the square root of Simpson's diversity index over productive rearrangements. TCRdb took this table from immuneACCESS and kept in-frame rearrangements with V and J called. Such tables lack part of the clones; where checked against another copy, unresolved V genes explain under half of the gap, and the rest is unexplained. The V and J calls and clone size come from that table; D and trimming were worked out from the DNA. The sample contains 150,000 to 200,000 clones, approximately 91% of them found a single time. The top ten hold less than 2.5% of the sample.

The rearrangement combines TRBV18 with TRBJ1-6; the D gene identity is not certain. The sequence was collected from a man aged 18 to 29 with acute or convalescent COVID-19. The sequenced sample was peripheral blood. CDR3 sequence: CASSPRRTISPLHF. Read as DNA, the sequence is TGTGCCAGCTCACCACGCAGAACCATTTCACCCCTCCACTTT. When the CDR3 is completed using the reference TRBV18 and TRBJ1-6 genes on either side, the full variable domain is NAGVMQNPRHLVRRRGQEARLRCSPMKGHSHVYWYRQLPEEGLKFMVYLQKENIIDESGMPKERFSAEFPKEGPSILRIQQVVRGDSAAYFCASSPRRTISPLHFGNGTRLTVT.